This TCR beta chain was recorded in a study of blood T cell repertoires in COVID-19. For the study at large: COVID-19 samples collected from the United States, Italy and Spain covered acute and convalescent phases. The cDNA or gDNA used as material had been derived from T cells, B-cell-depleted T cells, or PBMCs.

The CDR3 totals 14 residues. Germline V CDR1 and CDR2: MNHEY, SVGAGI. The V and J ends lost 5 bases and 14 bases respectively, with 24 bases between them. Study processing details: Estimation of nucleated cell counts was performed using reference gene primer amplification. Data came from immunoSEQ multiplex PCR; TCRdb stores just in-frame clones and leaves some out. The V and J calls and clone size were taken over from that table, and D and trimming were inferred from the DNA. The sample carries 55,000 to 70,000 clones, around 86% recorded once. The receptor's source is a woman between 18 and 29 years old with acute or convalescent COVID-19. The V call is TRBV6-5, the J call TRBJ1-2; the D gene is possibly TRBD1 (6 bases). The sequenced sample consisted of peripheral blood. The CDR3 DNA follows: TGTGCCAGCAGTCCCCAGGGGCCCCGGTGGGTGTTGACCTTC. Protein sequence: CASSPQGPRWVLTF.